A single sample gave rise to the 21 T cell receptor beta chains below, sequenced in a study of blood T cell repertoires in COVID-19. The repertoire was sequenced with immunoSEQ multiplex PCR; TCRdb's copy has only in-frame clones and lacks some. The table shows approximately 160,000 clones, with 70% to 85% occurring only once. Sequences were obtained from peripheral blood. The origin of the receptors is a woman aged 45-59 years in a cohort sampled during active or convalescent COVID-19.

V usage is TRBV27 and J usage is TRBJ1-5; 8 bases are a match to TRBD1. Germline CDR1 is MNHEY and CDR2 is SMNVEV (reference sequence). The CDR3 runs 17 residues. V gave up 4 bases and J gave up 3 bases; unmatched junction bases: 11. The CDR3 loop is CASSSVFRDRSNQPQHF. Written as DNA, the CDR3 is TGTGCCAGCAGTTCAGTCTTCCGGGACAGGTCCAATCAGCCCCAGCATTTT.

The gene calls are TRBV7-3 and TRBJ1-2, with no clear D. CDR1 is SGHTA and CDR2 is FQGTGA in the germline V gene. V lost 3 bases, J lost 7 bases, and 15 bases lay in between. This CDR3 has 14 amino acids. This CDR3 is CASSFGPDSGGYTF. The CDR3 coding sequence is TGTGCCAGCAGCTTCGGTCCGGACTCTGGTGGCTACACCTTC.

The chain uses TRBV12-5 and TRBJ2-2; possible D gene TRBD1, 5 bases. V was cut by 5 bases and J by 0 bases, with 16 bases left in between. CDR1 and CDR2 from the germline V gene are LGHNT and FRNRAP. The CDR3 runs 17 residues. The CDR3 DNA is TGTGCTAGTGGTACGACCAGATGGACATCGAACACCGGGGAGCTGTTTTTT. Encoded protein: CASGTTRWTSNTGELFF.

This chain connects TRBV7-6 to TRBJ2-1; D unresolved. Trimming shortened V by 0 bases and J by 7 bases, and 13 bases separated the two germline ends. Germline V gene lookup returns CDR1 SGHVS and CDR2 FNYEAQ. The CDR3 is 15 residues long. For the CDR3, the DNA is TGTGCCAGCAGCTTAGCTTCGACTGTGATTAATGAGCAGTTCTTC. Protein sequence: CASSLASTVINEQFF.

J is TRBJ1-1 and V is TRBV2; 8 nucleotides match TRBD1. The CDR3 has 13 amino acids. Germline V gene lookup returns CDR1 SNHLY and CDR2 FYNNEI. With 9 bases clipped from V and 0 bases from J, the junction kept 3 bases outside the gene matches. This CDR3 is CARGGQVNTEAFF. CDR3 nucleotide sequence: TGTGCCAGGGGGGGACAGGTGAACACTGAAGCTTTCTTT.

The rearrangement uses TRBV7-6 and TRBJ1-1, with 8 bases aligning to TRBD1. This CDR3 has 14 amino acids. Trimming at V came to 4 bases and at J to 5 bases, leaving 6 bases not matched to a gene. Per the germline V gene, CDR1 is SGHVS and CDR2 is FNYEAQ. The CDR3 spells CASSSGQGRTEAFF. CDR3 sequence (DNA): TGTGCCAGCAGCTCAGGACAGGGAAGGACTGAAGCTTTCTTT. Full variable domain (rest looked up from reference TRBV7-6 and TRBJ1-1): GAGVSQSPRYKVTKRGQDVALRCDPISGHVSLYWYRQALGQGPEFLTYFNYEAQQDKSGLPNDRFSAERPEGSISTLTIQRTEQRDSAMYRCASSSGQGRTEAFFGQGTRLTVV.

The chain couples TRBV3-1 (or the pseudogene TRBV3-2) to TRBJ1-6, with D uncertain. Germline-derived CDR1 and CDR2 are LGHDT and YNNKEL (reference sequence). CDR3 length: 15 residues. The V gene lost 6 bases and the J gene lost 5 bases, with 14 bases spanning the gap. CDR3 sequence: CASSRYGEDNSPLHF. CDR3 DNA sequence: TGTGCCAGCAGTCGATACGGTGAGGATAATTCACCCCTCCACTTT.

CDR3 coding DNA: TGCGCCAGCAGCCAAGATCCTAACCTAGCGGGGGGACAAGAGACCCAGTACTTC. Protein: CASSQDPNLAGGQETQYF. V and J are TRBV4-1 and TRBJ2-5; 11 bases fit TRBD2. V lost 0 bases to trimming and J lost 2 bases; unmatched junction nucleotides: 8. Germline loops: CDR1 MGHRA, CDR2 YSYEKL. The CDR3 contains 18 residues.

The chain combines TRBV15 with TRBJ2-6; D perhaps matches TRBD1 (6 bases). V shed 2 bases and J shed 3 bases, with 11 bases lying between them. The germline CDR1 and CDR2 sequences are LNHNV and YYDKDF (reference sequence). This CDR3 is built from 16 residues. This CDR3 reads CATSRKQGYGANVLTF. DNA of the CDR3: TGTGCCACCAGCAGAAAACAGGGATATGGGGCCAACGTCCTGACTTTC. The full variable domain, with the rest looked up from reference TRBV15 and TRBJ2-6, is DAMVIQNPRYQVTQFGKPVTLSCSQTLNHNVMYWYQQKSSQAPKLLFHYYDKDFNNEADTPDNFQSRRPNTSFCFLDIRSPGLGDTAMYLCATSRKQGYGANVLTFGAGSRLTVL.

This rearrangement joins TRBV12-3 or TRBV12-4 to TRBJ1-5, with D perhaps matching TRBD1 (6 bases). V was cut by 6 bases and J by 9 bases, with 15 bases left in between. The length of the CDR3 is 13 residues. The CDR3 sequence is CASSPRGWRPQHF. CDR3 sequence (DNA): TGTGCCAGCAGCCCAAGGGGGTGGCGGCCCCAGCATTTT.

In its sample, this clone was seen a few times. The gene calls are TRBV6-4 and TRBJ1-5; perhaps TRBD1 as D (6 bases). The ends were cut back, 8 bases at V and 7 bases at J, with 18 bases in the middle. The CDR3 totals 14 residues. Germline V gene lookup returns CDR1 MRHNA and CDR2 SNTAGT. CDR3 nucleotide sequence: TGTGCCAGCGCGGCGTCAGGGGACGGACAGCCCCAGCATTTT. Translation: CASAASGDGQPQHF.

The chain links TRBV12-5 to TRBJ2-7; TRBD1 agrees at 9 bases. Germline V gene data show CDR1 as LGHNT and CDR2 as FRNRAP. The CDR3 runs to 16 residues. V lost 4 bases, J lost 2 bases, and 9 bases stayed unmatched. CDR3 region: CASGSPAGTGTYEQYF. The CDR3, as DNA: TGTGCTAGTGGTTCCCCCGCCGGGACAGGGACCTACGAGCAGTACTTC.

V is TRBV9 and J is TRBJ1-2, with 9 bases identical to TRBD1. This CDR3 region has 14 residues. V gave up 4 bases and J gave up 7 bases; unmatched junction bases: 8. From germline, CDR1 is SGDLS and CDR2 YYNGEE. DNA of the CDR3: TGTGCCAGCAGCCCAAGTGGGACAGGGAGTGGCTACACCTTC. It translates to CASSPSGTGSGYTF.

CDR3: CASSRGTSGGINTGELFF. For the CDR3, the DNA is TGTGCCAGCAGCCGAGGGACTAGCGGGGGTATAAACACCGGGGAGCTGTTTTTT. The chain couples TRBV4-2 to TRBJ2-2; TRBD2 aligns across 14 bases. Germline loops: CDR1 LGHNA, CDR2 YNFKEQ. The CDR3 runs 18 residues. V shed 4 bases, J shed 2 bases, and the junction held 6 bases outside the gene matches.

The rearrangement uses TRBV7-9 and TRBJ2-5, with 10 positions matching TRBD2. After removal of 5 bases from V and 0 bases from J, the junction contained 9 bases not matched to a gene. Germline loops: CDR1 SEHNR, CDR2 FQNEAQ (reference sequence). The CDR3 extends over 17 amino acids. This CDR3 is CASSTPFSGGYQETQYF. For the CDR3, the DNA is TGTGCCAGCAGCACCCCCTTTAGCGGGGGGTACCAAGAGACCCAGTACTTC.

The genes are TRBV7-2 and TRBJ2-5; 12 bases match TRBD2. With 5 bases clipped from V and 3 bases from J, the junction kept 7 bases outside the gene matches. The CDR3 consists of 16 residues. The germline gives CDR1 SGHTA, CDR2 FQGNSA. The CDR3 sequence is CASSRGGLAGKETQYF. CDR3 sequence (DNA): TGTGCCAGCAGCCGGGGGGGACTAGCGGGTAAAGAGACCCAGTACTTC.

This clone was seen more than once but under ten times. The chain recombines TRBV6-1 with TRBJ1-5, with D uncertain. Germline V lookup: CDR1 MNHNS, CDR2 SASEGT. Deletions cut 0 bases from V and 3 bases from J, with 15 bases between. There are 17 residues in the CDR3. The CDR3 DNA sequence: TGTGCCAGCAGTGAAGCGCCGGGGTGGGGTAACAATCAGCCCCAGCATTTT. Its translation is CASSEAPGWGNNQPQHF.

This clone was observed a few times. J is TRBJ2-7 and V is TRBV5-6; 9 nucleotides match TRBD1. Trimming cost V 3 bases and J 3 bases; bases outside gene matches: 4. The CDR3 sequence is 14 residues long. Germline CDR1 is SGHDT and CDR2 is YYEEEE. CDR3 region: CASSWGQGGYEQYF. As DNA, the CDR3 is TGTGCCAGCAGCTGGGGACAGGGAGGCTACGAGCAGTACTTC.

The CDR3 DNA sequence: TGTGCCAGCAGTGACGGACTAGCTGGAGATACGCAGTATTTT. Translation: CASSDGLAGDTQYF. The V gene is TRBV6-1, the J gene TRBJ2-3, with TRBD2 matching 8 bases. Per the germline V gene, CDR1 is MNHNS and CDR2 is SASEGT. The CDR3 spans 14 residues. V was pared by 3 bases and J by 5 bases, with 4 bases of the junction left unmatched.

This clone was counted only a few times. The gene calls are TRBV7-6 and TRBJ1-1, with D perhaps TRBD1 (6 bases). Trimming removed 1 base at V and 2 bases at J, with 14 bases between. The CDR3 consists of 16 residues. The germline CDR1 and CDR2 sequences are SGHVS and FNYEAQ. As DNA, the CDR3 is TGTGCCAGCAGCTTAGGGGGGTGGGACACAAACACTGAAGCTTTCTTT. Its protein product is CASSLGGWDTNTEAFF.

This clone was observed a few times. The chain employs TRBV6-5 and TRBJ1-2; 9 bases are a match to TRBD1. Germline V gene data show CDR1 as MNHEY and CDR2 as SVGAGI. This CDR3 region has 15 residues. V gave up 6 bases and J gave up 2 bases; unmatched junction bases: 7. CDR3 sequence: CASRQTGTGNYGYTF. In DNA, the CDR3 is TGTGCCAGCAGACAAACCGGGACAGGGAACTATGGCTACACCTTC.